The 2 T cell receptor beta chains listed next were all sequenced from one sample in a study of blood T cell repertoires in COVID-19. Profiled with immunoSEQ multiplex PCR; TCRdb holds only in-frame clones, not every one. Counted here are approximately 170,000 clones, more than 75% occurring once; the ten biggest clones make up approximately 4.6%. Material for sequencing was peripheral blood. All receptors come from a man between 18 and 29 years old with COVID-19, enrolled during active disease.

The J gene is TRBJ2-3, the V gene TRBV9, with 11 nucleotides matching TRBD2. This CDR3 is built from 16 residues. J gave up 5 bases and V 4 bases, and 9 bases lay outside the gene matches. Per the germline V gene, CDR1 is SGDLS and CDR2 is YYNGEE. The CDR3 nucleotides are TGTGCCAGCAGCAGTAGCGGGAGGGCCATCGTAGATACGCAGTATTTT. It encodes CASSSSGRAIVDTQYF.

This chain connects TRBV28 to TRBJ2-2; 7 bases map to TRBD1. Germline assignment: CDR1 MDHEN and CDR2 SYDVKM. CDR3 length equals 14 residues. V lost 8 bases to trimming and J lost 5 bases; unmatched junction nucleotides: 8. CDR3 DNA: TGTGCCAGCGGAACAGGGGCAGGGACCGGGGAGCTGTTTTTT. Its translation is CASGTGAGTGELFF. The full variable domain, with the rest looked up from reference TRBV28 and TRBJ2-2, is DVKVTQSSRYLVKRTGEKVFLECVQDMDHENMFWYRQDPGLGLRLIYFSYDVKMKEKGDIPEGYSVSREKKERFSLILESASTNQTSMYLCASGTGAGTGELFFGEGSRLTVL.